Here is one T cell receptor (beta chain) with its context. The CDR3 sequence is 14 residues long. V was cut by 6 bases and J by 3 bases, with 11 bases left in between. CDR1 is MDHEN and CDR2 is SYDVKM in the germline V gene. The data were produced by immunoSEQ multiplex PCR, yet TCRdb's version contains in-frame clones alone and is incomplete. The table shows about 150,000 clones, with about 92% occurring only once. The entry originates in a study of T cell responses to AZD1222 COVID-19 vaccine. Material: peripheral blood, obtained on day 0 of AZD1222 vaccination. V and J are TRBV28 and TRBJ1-4; D remains unclear. This clonotype was obtained from an adult in good health. CDR3 amino acids: CASRIRAPNEKLFF. The CDR3 DNA follows: TGTGCCAGCAGAATCCGGGCCCCTAATGAAAAACTGTTTTTT.